A single sample gave rise to the 23 T cell receptor beta chains below, sequenced in a study of blood T cell repertoires in COVID-19. Assay: immunoSEQ multiplex PCR; the TCRdb copy retains only in-frame clones and omits some. The table shows about 65,000 clones, with 85% to 95% occurring only once. Sequencing was carried out using peripheral blood. Every receptor here comes from a man between 65 and 79 years old with active COVID-19.

The rearrangement joins TRBV7-2 to TRBJ2-2, with 7 bases matching TRBD2. This CDR3 has 16 residues. V shed 1 base, J shed 3 bases, and the junction held 5 bases outside the gene matches. Germline lookup yields CDR1 SGHTA and CDR2 FQGNSA. CDR3 loop: CASSLGAGTYTGELFF. DNA for the CDR3: TGTGCCAGCAGCTTAGGAGCGGGGACTTACACCGGGGAGCTGTTTTTT.

The chain carries TRBV7-8 and TRBJ2-7, with 10 positions matching TRBD1. The CDR3 has 17 amino acids. Trimming removed 4 bases from V and 5 bases from J; junction bases left unmatched: 14. Germline lookup yields CDR1 SGHVS and CDR2 FQNEAQ. The chain's CDR3 is CASSSARGQGLTHEQYF. CDR3 nucleotides: TGTGCCAGCAGCTCCGCAAGGGGACAGGGGTTAACCCACGAGCAGTACTTC.

The chain uses TRBV15 and TRBJ2-2, with 11 bases identical to TRBD1. Germline V lookup: CDR1 LNHNV, CDR2 YYDKDF (reference sequence). The CDR3 contains 17 residues. Germline trimming cut 6 bases from V and 3 bases from J; bases unmatched to any gene: 9. The CDR3 nucleotides read TGTGCCACCAGACCCCCGGGACAGGGGGGGTACACCGGGGAGCTGTTTTTT. Translation: CATRPPGQGGYTGELFF. The whole variable domain, remainder taken from reference TRBV15 and TRBJ2-2, is DAMVIQNPRYQVTQFGKPVTLSCSQTLNHNVMYWYQQKSSQAPKLLFHYYDKDFNNEADTPDNFQSRRPNTSFCFLDIRSPGLGDTAMYLCATRPPGQGGYTGELFFGEGSRLTVL.

The chain uses TRBV6-4 and TRBJ1-1; weak D call: TRBD1 (5 bases). The CDR3 has 18 residues. V lost 1 base to trimming and J lost 6 bases, with 24 bases between them. Germline-derived CDR1 and CDR2 are MRHNA and SNTAGT. In DNA form, the CDR3 reads TGTGCCAGCAGTGACTGGGCGAACTCGGGACTTTTAGGAGCTGAAGCTTTCTTT. Amino acid sequence: CASSDWANSGLLGAEAFF.

The V and J genes are TRBV19 and TRBJ2-2; 8 bases align to TRBD1. The CDR3 spans 15 residues. Germline-derived CDR1 and CDR2 are LNHDA and SQIVND (reference sequence). The V gene end was trimmed by 3 bases and the J gene end by 2 bases; junction bases not matched to a gene: 2. The CDR3 bases are TGTGCCAGTAGTATCGGACAGGGCAACACCGGGGAGCTGTTTTTT. It is translated as CASSIGQGNTGELFF.

The chain couples TRBV12-3 or TRBV12-4 to TRBJ2-1; unclear D gene. The CDR3 has 13 residues. V was clipped by 3 bases and J by 5 bases, with 8 bases between them. The CDR3 DNA reads TGTGCCAGCAGTTTTCGGCAGGACAATGAGCAGTTCTTC. Encoded protein: CASSFRQDNEQFF.

This chain joins TRBV5-4 and TRBJ2-1; 9 positions match TRBD1. Germline values: CDR1 SGHNT, CDR2 YYREEE (reference sequence). With V trimmed by 4 bases and J by 7 bases, 6 bases remained unmatched. This CDR3 has 14 residues. The CDR3: CASSAQGAGNEQFF. The CDR3 nucleotides read TGTGCCAGCAGCGCACAGGGGGCTGGGAATGAGCAGTTCTTC.

The chain combines TRBV18 with TRBJ1-3; D is possibly TRBD1 (5 bases). CDR1 is KGHSH and CDR2 is LQKENI in the germline V gene. V was pared by 3 bases and J by 4 bases, with 13 bases between. The CDR3 covers 15 residues. CDR3 in amino acids: CASSPLQVIGNTIYF. The CDR3 DNA is TGTGCCAGCTCACCCCTACAGGTGATCGGAAACACCATATATTTT.

The rearrangement uses TRBV6-2 or TRBV6-3 and TRBJ2-7; D is uncertain. This CDR3 region has 15 residues. Per germline, CDR1 MNHEY and CDR2 SVGEGT. The V end lost 2 bases, the J end lost 1 base, and 12 bases lay between the germline ends. The CDR3 here is CASSYIAVGSYEQYF. The CDR3 nucleotides are TGTGCCAGCAGTTACATAGCAGTTGGGTCCTACGAGCAGTACTTC.

The chain joins TRBV6-2 or TRBV6-3 to TRBJ2-1; 9 bases fit TRBD2. Germline loops: CDR1 MNHEY, CDR2 SVGEGT. After removal of 0 bases from V and 9 bases from J, the junction contained 9 bases not matched to a gene. This CDR3 comprises 16 residues. The CDR3 loop is CASSYSRAGGLSEQFF. The CDR3 bases are TGTGCCAGCAGTTACTCGAGAGCGGGGGGCCTGAGTGAGCAGTTCTTC.

The chain employs TRBV7-2 and TRBJ2-7, with TRBD2 identical over 7 bases. This CDR3 comprises 15 residues. Trimming cost V 5 bases and J 6 bases; bases outside gene matches: 13. From germline, CDR1 is SGHTA and CDR2 FQGNSA. CDR3 amino acids: CASSPPSGGPGEQYF. CDR3 coding DNA: TGTGCCAGCAGCCCACCGTCGGGGGGACCGGGCGAGCAGTACTTC.

This clone was found once. The chain joins TRBV6-2 or TRBV6-3 to TRBJ2-7; 14 nucleotides match TRBD2. Trimming removed 6 bases from V and 3 bases from J; junction bases left unmatched: 7. Germline loops: CDR1 MNHEY, CDR2 SVGEGT. This CDR3 has 16 residues. CDR3 sequence (DNA): TGTGCCAGCAGCCCCCCAGGACTAGCGGGGGGCTACGAGCAGTACGTC. Amino acids: CASSPPGLAGGYEQYV.

This sequence joins TRBV5-1 and TRBJ2-2; 11 bases are shared with TRBD2. Germline values: CDR1 SGHRS, CDR2 YFSETQ. This CDR3 is built from 16 residues. J was trimmed by 1 base and V by 4 bases; bases with no gene match: 3. CDR3 region: CASSILAGGNTGELFF. The CDR3 DNA reads as TGCGCCAGCAGCATCCTAGCGGGGGGGAACACCGGGGAGCTGTTTTTT.

A few counts support this clone. The chain combines TRBV19 with TRBJ2-1; 9 bases line up with TRBD1. Germline CDR1 and CDR2: LNHDA and SQIVND (reference sequence). Trimming took 2 bases from V and 6 from J; bases not matched to a gene: 5. This CDR3 is 15 amino acids long. The CDR3 loop reads CASSIPGQGPNEQFF. The CDR3 coding sequence is TGTGCCAGTAGTATACCGGGACAGGGTCCCAATGAGCAGTTCTTC.

The chain uses TRBV7-2 and TRBJ2-7, with TRBD2 matching 7 bases. V trimming: 5 bases; J trimming: 5 bases; junction bases outside the gene matches: 6. CDR3 length: 13 residues. CDR1 SGHTA and CDR2 FQGNSA come from the germline V gene. Here the CDR3 reads CASSPPGRDEQYF. In DNA, the CDR3 is TGTGCCAGCAGCCCCCCGGGGAGGGACGAGCAGTACTTC. The variable domain in full, completed from reference TRBV7-2 and TRBJ2-7, reads GAGVSQSPSNKVTEKGKDVELRCDPISGHTALYWYRQSLGQGLEFLIYFQGNSAPDKSGLPSDRFSAERTGGSVSTLTIQRTQQEDSAVYLCASSPPGRDEQYFGPGTRLTVT.

The genes are TRBV6-6 and TRBJ2-7, with 9 positions matching TRBD2. The ends lost 2 bases at V and 6 bases at J; junction bases unmatched: 5. Germline CDR1 MNHNY, CDR2 SVGAGI (reference sequence). The CDR3 sequence is 14 residues long. CDR3 sequence: CASSYGGGAGEQYF. In DNA form, the CDR3 reads TGTGCCAGCAGTTACGGCGGGGGGGCTGGCGAGCAGTACTTC.

The J gene is TRBJ1-2, the V gene TRBV25-1; D remains ambiguous. The CDR3 has 16 residues. Germline V gene sequence: CDR1 MGHDK, CDR2 SYGVNS. V lost 3 bases and J lost 2, with 16 bases in between. Here the CDR3 DNA reads TGTGCCAGCAGTGACCCTTATACCGCCAGGAACTATGGCTACACCTTC. This gives the protein CASSDPYTARNYGYTF.

The rearrangement uses TRBV11-3 and TRBJ1-5, with D perhaps matching TRBD1 (6 bases). The CDR3 runs 16 residues. V dropped 0 bases and J dropped 6 bases, with 15 bases sitting between them. Germline V gives CDR1 SGHNT, CDR2 YENEEA. The CDR3 loop reads CASSLDRRGKSQPQHF. The CDR3 region has the DNA TGTGCCAGCAGCTTAGATCGTAGGGGGAAAAGTCAGCCCCAGCATTTT.

J is TRBJ2-3 and V is TRBV3-1 (or the pseudogene TRBV3-2), with TRBD2 matching over 7 bases. Looked up from germline, CDR1 is LGHDT and CDR2 is YNNKEL (reference sequence). Trimming at V came to 3 bases and at J to 0 bases, leaving 9 bases not matched to a gene. The CDR3 loop spans 17 amino acids. CDR3 sequence: CASSQLGLGSSTDTQYF. CDR3 nucleotide sequence: TGTGCCAGCAGCCAGCTCGGACTAGGCTCTAGCACAGATACGCAGTATTTT.

The CDR3 is CASSIGAGGTDTQYF. CDR3 sequence (DNA): TGTGCCAGTAGTATTGGTGCAGGGGGCACAGATACGCAGTATTTT. V and J are TRBV19 and TRBJ2-3; TRBD1 might be the D (6 bases). Trimming took 3 bases from V and 1 from J, leaving 11 bases between them. CDR1 and CDR2 (germline): LNHDA, SQIVND (reference sequence). The CDR3 covers 15 residues. The full variable domain, completed using reference TRBV19 and TRBJ2-3, is DGGITQSPKYLFRKEGQNVTLSCEQNLNHDAMYWYRQDPGQGLRLIYYSQIVNDFQKGDIAEGYSVSREKKESFPLTVTSAQKNPTAFYLCASSIGAGGTDTQYFGPGTRLTVL.

CDR3 nucleotide sequence: TGTGCCAGCAGGAGGACAGGGCGCACAGATACGCAGTATTTT. It specifies CASRRTGRTDTQYF. This rearrangement joins TRBV27 to TRBJ2-3; TRBD1 matches 8 bases. The CDR3 sequence is 14 residues long. Trimming removed 6 bases from V and 1 base from J; junction bases left unmatched: 3. In germline, CDR1 is MNHEY, CDR2 SMNVEV (reference sequence).

V and J are TRBV18 and TRBJ2-7; 9 bases are a match to TRBD1. The CDR3 spans 15 residues. The V gene's germline CDR1 is KGHSH and CDR2 LQKENI. The ends lost 5 bases at V and 4 bases at J; junction bases unmatched: 9. The CDR3 bases are TGTGCCAGCTCATCCCCCCGGGACAGGGAATACGAGCAGTACGTC. Its protein product is CASSSPRDREYEQYV.

CDR3 in amino acids: CASSLTSLRTDTQYF. In DNA form, the CDR3 reads TGTGCCAGCAGCTTAACGTCCCTACGCACAGATACGCAGTATTTT. V and J are TRBV7-3 and TRBJ2-3; D unclear. CDR1 is SGHTA, CDR2 FQGTGA, per germline. This CDR3 is 15 amino acids long. Trimming stripped 0 bases from V and 1 base from J, with 8 bases between.